The 9 T cell receptor beta chains below come from one sample, sequenced in a study of type 1 and type 2 diabetes patients. PCR was run on genomic DNA. A primer set of 30 forward and 13 reverse primers amplified the CDR3. Each CDR3 protein is one row after TCRdb ran MiXCR on the multiplex PCR reads. The repertoire holds a few hundred thousand distinct CDR3 sequences, with over 45% as singletons. The sequenced material came from peripheral blood mononuclear cells (PBMCs). Receptors originate from a man aged 18-30 years with type 2 diabetes.

The chain joins TRBV11-2 to TRBJ1-1, with a possible D match to TRBD1 (5 bases). The CDR3 is made up of 14 amino acids. Trimming left V 7 bases short and J 4 bases short, with 16 bases between. Germline-derived CDR1 and CDR2 are SGHAT and FQNNGV. CDR3 amino acids: CASNQRGSGTEAFF. In nucleotides, the CDR3 is TGTGCCAGCAACCAGAGGGGATCAGGCACTGAAGCTTTCTTT.

In this sample, this clonotype turned up a few times. The chain uses TRBV20-1 and TRBJ2-7; D unclear. Between the trimmed V and J ends, which lost 3 bases and 2 bases, there was a span of 11 bases. CDR1 and CDR2 (germline): DFQATT, SNEGSKA (reference sequence). CDR3 length: 13 amino acids. The CDR3 is CSARQSLTYEQYF. The CDR3 nucleotides read TGCAGTGCTAGGCAATCGCTAACCTACGAGCAGTACTTC.

The chain employs TRBV24-1 and TRBJ2-1; 10 bases are shared with TRBD2. The V gene's germline CDR1 is KGHDR and CDR2 SFDVKD. The CDR3 runs 15 residues. The trim removed 7 bases at V and 5 bases at J, leaving 7 bases unmatched. CDR3 DNA sequence: TGTGCCACCAGCACGAGGACTAGCGGTAACAATGAGCAGTTCTTC. This gives the protein CATSTRTSGNNEQFF.

This clonotype was observed many times. The rearrangement joins TRBV25-1 to TRBJ2-7; 8 bases are shared with TRBD1. This CDR3 is 14 amino acids long. The germline V gene encodes CDR1 MGHDK and CDR2 SYGVNS. V was pared by 7 bases and J by 2 bases, with 7 bases of the junction left unmatched. In DNA form, the CDR3 reads TGTGCCAGCACTCCCACAGGGGGTACCTACGAGCAGTACTTC. It codes for CASTPTGGTYEQYF.

CDR3 amino acids: CAWSQGLRGDTF. The CDR3 DNA is TGTGCCTGGAGTCAGGGTTTGAGGGGGGACACCTTC. This chain connects TRBV30 to TRBJ1-2, with D possibly matching TRBD1 (6 bases). Germline V gene sequence: CDR1 GTSNPN, CDR2 SVGIG (reference sequence). CDR3 length: 12 amino acids. Trimming left V 2 bases short and J 12 bases short, with 16 bases between. Full variable domain (missing parts from reference TRBV30 and TRBJ1-2): SQTIHQWPATLVQPVGSPLSLECTVEGTSNPNLYWYRQAAGRGLQLLFYSVGIGQISSEVPQNLSASRPQDRQFILSSKKLLLSDSGFYLCAWSQGLRGDTFGSGTRLTVV.

This clonotype was recorded once. The junction differs from germline at one of its ends, possibly a read error. The chain carries TRBV13 and TRBJ1-6; D is unclear. The germline CDR1 and CDR2 sequences are PRHDT and FYEKMQ (reference sequence). CDR3 length: 13 amino acids. The CDR3 DNA sequence: TGTGCCTGCAGCTTAGGCAGTAATTCACCCCTCCACTTT. It translates to CACSLGSNSPLHF. The complete variable domain, with remaining parts taken from reference TRBV13 and TRBJ1-6, reads AAGVIQSPRHLIKEKRETATLKCYPIPRHDTVYWYQQGPGQDPQFLISFYEKMQSDKGSIPDRFSAQQFSDYHSELNMSSLELGDSALYFCACSLGSNSPLHFGNGTRLTVT.

The rearrangement uses TRBV27 and TRBJ1-5; a possible D gene is TRBD1 (5 bases). The CDR3 runs 13 residues. CDR1 and CDR2 (germline): MNHEY, SMNVEV (reference sequence). Trimming stripped 3 bases from V and 5 bases from J, with 8 bases between. CDR3 residues: CASSFLGDQPQHF. The CDR3 DNA is TGTGCCAGCAGTTTTCTAGGGGATCAGCCCCAGCATTTT.

This chain links TRBV20-1 with TRBJ2-5; 10 bases line up with TRBD1. CDR3 length: 15 residues. Trimming removed 0 bases from V and 2 bases from J; junction bases left unmatched: 3. Germline CDR1 and CDR2: DFQATT and SNEGSKA (reference sequence). CDR3 in DNA: TGCAGTGCTAGAGAGTGGGACAGGGGACAAGAGACCCAGTACTTC. It yields the protein CSAREWDRGQETQYF.

The rearrangement uses TRBV20-1 and TRBJ2-7; D uncertain. This CDR3 region has 14 residues. Germline CDR1 DFQATT, CDR2 SNEGSKA (reference sequence). Trimming removed 1 base from V and 0 bases from J, with 10 bases in between. The CDR3 coding sequence is TGCAGTGCTAGAGCTGACACGTACTCCTACGAGCAGTACTTC. It codes for CSARADTYSYEQYF.